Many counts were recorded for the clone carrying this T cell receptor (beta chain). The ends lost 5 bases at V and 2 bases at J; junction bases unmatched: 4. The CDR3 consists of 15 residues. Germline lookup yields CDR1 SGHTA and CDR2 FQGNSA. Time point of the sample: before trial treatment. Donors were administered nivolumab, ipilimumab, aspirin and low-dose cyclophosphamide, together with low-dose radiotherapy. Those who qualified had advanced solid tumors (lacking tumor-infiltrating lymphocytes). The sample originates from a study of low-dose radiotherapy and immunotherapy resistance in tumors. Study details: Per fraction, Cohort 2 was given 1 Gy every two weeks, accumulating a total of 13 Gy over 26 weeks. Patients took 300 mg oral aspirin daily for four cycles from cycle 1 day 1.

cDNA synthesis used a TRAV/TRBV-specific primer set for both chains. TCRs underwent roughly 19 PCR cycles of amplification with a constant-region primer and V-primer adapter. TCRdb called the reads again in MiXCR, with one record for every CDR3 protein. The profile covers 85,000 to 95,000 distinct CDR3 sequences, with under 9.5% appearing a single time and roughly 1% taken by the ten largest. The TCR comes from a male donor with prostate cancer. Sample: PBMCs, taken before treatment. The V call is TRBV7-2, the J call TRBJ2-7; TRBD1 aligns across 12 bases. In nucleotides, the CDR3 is TGTGCCAGCAGCGTAGGGACAGGGGGCACCTACGAGCAGTACTTC. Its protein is CASSVGTGGTYEQYF.